Listed here are 24 T cell receptor beta chains from one sample, sequenced in a study of blood T cell repertoires in COVID-19. The protocol was immunoSEQ multiplex PCR, while the TCRdb copy is restricted to in-frame clones and leaves out a portion. The sample yields 150,000 to 200,000 clones, just over 85% seen once. The source material was peripheral blood. The receptors shown here come from a man between 60 and 70 years old with acute or convalescent COVID-19.

A few counts support this clone. The genes are TRBV5-1 and TRBJ2-2, with D possibly matching TRBD2 (6 bases). The germline V and J ends were trimmed by 3 bases and 6 bases, with 9 bases remaining between them. There are 13 residues in the CDR3. In germline, CDR1 is SGHRS, CDR2 YFSETQ. The CDR3 DNA reads as TGCGCCAGCAGCTCGAGGGAGGCCGGGGAGCTGTTTTTT. Its protein is CASSSREAGELFF.

The rearrangement links TRBV6-5 to TRBJ1-2; TRBD1 is a possible D gene (5 bases). Trimming left V 6 bases short and J 8 bases short, with 13 bases between. Germline V gene lookup returns CDR1 MNHEY and CDR2 SVGAGI. The CDR3 consists of 12 residues. The CDR3 spells CASRSGNGGYTF. The CDR3 DNA reads TGTGCCAGCAGGTCAGGGAACGGGGGCTACACCTTC.

The V and J genes are TRBV25-1 and TRBJ2-7, with D perhaps TRBD1 (5 bases). Deletions cut 6 bases from V and 0 bases from J, with 12 bases between. This CDR3 spans 14 amino acids. The germline CDR1 and CDR2 sequences are MGHDK and SYGVNS. This chain's CDR3 is CASRSDTGSYEQYF. The CDR3 region has the DNA TGTGCCAGCAGATCGGACACCGGCTCCTACGAGCAGTACTTC.

The genes are TRBV30 and TRBJ2-3; 11 bases map to TRBD2. The CDR3 spans 14 residues. CDR1 GTSNPN and CDR2 SVGIG come from the germline V gene (reference sequence). The V segment lost 3 bases and the J segment 5 bases; nucleotides outside the gene matches: 4. CDR3 sequence (DNA): TGTGCCTGGAGGCTAGCGGGAGGACGAGATACGCAGTATTTT. Amino acid sequence: CAWRLAGGRDTQYF.

The V and J genes are TRBV7-3 and TRBJ1-1, with TRBD1 identical over 10 bases. CDR1 is SGHTA, CDR2 FQGTGA, per germline. J gave up 5 bases and V 0 bases, and 6 bases lay outside the gene matches. The CDR3 loop spans 16 amino acids. CDR3: CASSLTRQGARTEAFF. The CDR3 DNA follows: TGTGCCAGCAGCTTAACCAGACAGGGGGCGAGGACTGAAGCTTTCTTT.

The chain combines TRBV28 with TRBJ1-3, with 9 bases aligning to TRBD1. Germline values: CDR1 MDHEN, CDR2 SYDVKM. The CDR3 length is 17 residues. J was trimmed by 4 bases and V by 5 bases; bases with no gene match: 12. CDR3 nucleotides: TGTGCCAGCAGTCAAGCCCCGGGACAGGGAGTCGGAAACACCATATATTTT. Its protein product is CASSQAPGQGVGNTIYF.

V and J are TRBV2 and TRBJ2-5; weak D call: TRBD2 (5 bases). Germline lookup yields CDR1 SNHLY and CDR2 FYNNEI. The ends were cut back, 7 bases at V and 5 bases at J, with 11 bases in the middle. The CDR3 is 12 amino acids. The CDR3 region has the DNA TGTGCCAGCAAGCGGATGGAGGAGACCCAGTACTTC. Translation gives CASKRMEETQYF.

This clone was counted a single time. The V and J genes are TRBV28 and TRBJ2-6; 9 bases line up with TRBD1. The germline V gene encodes CDR1 MDHEN and CDR2 SYDVKM. Germline trimming cut 6 bases from V and 2 bases from J; bases unmatched to any gene: 5. This CDR3 is 16 amino acids long. As DNA, the CDR3 is TGTGCCAGCAGCGCGTACAGGGGGCCTGGGGCCAACGTCCTGACTTTC. Amino acid sequence: CASSAYRGPGANVLTF.

J is TRBJ2-4 and V is TRBV2; 10 bases line up with TRBD2. V shed 5 bases and J 11 bases; nucleotides not matched to a gene: 9. Germline V gene data show CDR1 as SNHLY and CDR2 as FYNNEI. The CDR3 spans 14 residues. In DNA form, the CDR3 reads TGTGCCAGCAGTCCCCTAGCGGGGGCCCCTCTTCAGTACTTC. Amino acids: CASSPLAGAPLQYF.

This clone was detected only a few times. This chain uses TRBV5-1 with TRBJ2-7, with D possibly matching TRBD2 (6 bases). CDR1 SGHRS and CDR2 YFSETQ come from the germline V gene. Trimming took 0 bases from V and 0 from J, leaving 13 bases between them. The CDR3 consists of 16 residues. The DNA for the CDR3 is TGCGCCAGCAGCTTGGGGCCTAGCGTATCCTCCTACGAGCAGTACTTC. The encoded protein is CASSLGPSVSSYEQYF.

This chain links TRBV28 with TRBJ2-7; 9 bases are shared with TRBD1. The CDR3 covers 13 residues. CDR1 MDHEN and CDR2 SYDVKM come from the germline V gene. With 3 bases clipped from V and 6 bases from J, the junction kept 3 bases outside the gene matches. As DNA, the CDR3 is TGTGCCAGCAGTTTCACAGGGGGCTTCGAGCAGTACTTC. It is translated as CASSFTGGFEQYF. Full variable domain (missing parts from reference TRBV28 and TRBJ2-7): DVKVTQSSRYLVKRTGEKVFLECVQDMDHENMFWYRQDPGLGLRLIYFSYDVKMKEKGDIPEGYSVSREKKERFSLILESASTNQTSMYLCASSFTGGFEQYFGPGTRLTVT.

This clone was found once. The rearrangement joins TRBV27 to TRBJ2-3; the match to TRBD1 covers 9 bases. The CDR3 consists of 15 residues. CDR1 is MNHEY, CDR2 SMNVEV, per germline (reference sequence). V was clipped by 7 bases and J by 3 bases; unmatched bases: 8. The CDR3 loop reads CASNPDRGLTDTQYF. DNA of the CDR3: TGTGCCAGCAACCCGGACAGGGGCCTAACAGATACGCAGTATTTT.

The V call is TRBV27, the J call TRBJ2-3, with 12 bases identical to TRBD2. The V segment lost 5 bases and the J segment 1 base; nucleotides outside the gene matches: 13. Germline V gene lookup returns CDR1 MNHEY and CDR2 SMNVEV (reference sequence). CDR3 length equals 19 residues. DNA for the CDR3: TGTGCCAGCAGTCTGCTATGGCTAGCGGGAGGGCCAGGCACAGATACGCAGTATTTT. Amino acid sequence: CASSLLWLAGGPGTDTQYF.

The J gene is TRBJ2-1, the V gene TRBV13; 7 positions match TRBD1. Germline V gene lookup returns CDR1 PRHDT and CDR2 FYEKMQ (reference sequence). The CDR3 spans 18 residues. V lost 2 bases and J lost 2; bases outside the gene matches: 12. The CDR3 DNA sequence: TGTGCCAGCAGCTTAAGGCCCCCCCCAGACAGGGCCTACAATGAGCAGTTCTTC. Translation gives CASSLRPPPDRAYNEQFF.

This chain joins TRBV6-1 and TRBJ1-2, with 9 nucleotides matching TRBD1. Germline V gene data show CDR1 as MNHNS and CDR2 as SASEGT. V shed 0 bases, J shed 4 bases, and the junction held 6 bases outside the gene matches. CDR3 size: 16 residues. CDR3 protein: CASSEAGGQGVYGYTF. The DNA for the CDR3 is TGTGCCAGCAGTGAAGCGGGGGGACAGGGAGTCTATGGCTACACCTTC.

The chain carries TRBV5-1 and TRBJ1-1; D call uncertain. This CDR3 is built from 16 residues. The germline V gene has CDR1 SGHRS and CDR2 YFSETQ. V dropped 0 bases and J dropped 1 base, with 13 bases sitting between them. Written as DNA, the CDR3 is TGCGCCAGCAGCTTGGGTCAGAGACAATCGAACACTGAAGCTTTCTTT. This sequence encodes CASSLGQRQSNTEAFF.

This chain connects TRBV11-2 to TRBJ1-1; 8 positions agree with TRBD1. Germline V gives CDR1 SGHAT, CDR2 FQNNGV. This CDR3 is 16 amino acids long. Trimming removed 3 bases from V and 3 bases from J; junction bases left unmatched: 9. Here the CDR3 reads CASSLPTGARDTEAFF. In DNA form, the CDR3 reads TGTGCCAGCAGCTTGCCGACAGGGGCGCGAGACACTGAAGCTTTCTTT.

The chain has TRBV3-1 (or the pseudogene TRBV3-2) and TRBJ1-6, with a tentative D call TRBD1 (6 bases). The CDR3 is made up of 15 amino acids. Germline-derived CDR1 and CDR2 are LGHDT and YNNKEL (reference sequence). Trimming left V 1 base short and J 9 bases short, with 13 bases between. The CDR3 loop is CASSQGDIGGSPLHF. The CDR3 DNA follows: TGTGCCAGCAGCCAAGGGGACATCGGCGGTTCACCCCTCCACTTT.

Worth noting for this clone: This sample also contains other DNA sequences that code for the same CDR3. CDR3 residues: CASSQANYEQYF. As DNA, the CDR3 is TGTGCCAGCAGCCAAGCTAACTACGAGCAGTACTTC. The J gene is TRBJ2-7, the V gene TRBV3-1 (or the pseudogene TRBV3-2); D uncertain. V was clipped by 1 base and J by 3 bases, with 4 bases between them. The CDR3 is made up of 12 amino acids. The V gene's germline CDR1 is LGHDT and CDR2 YNNKEL (reference sequence).

This rearrangement joins TRBV28 to TRBJ2-7, with a tentative D call TRBD2 (5 bases). The CDR3 spans 15 residues. Germline assignment: CDR1 MDHEN and CDR2 SYDVKM. With 3 bases removed from V and 0 bases from J, the gap between germline ends came to 12 bases. CDR3 coding DNA: TGTGCCAGCAGTTTTTGGGGTAGCGACTCCTACGAGCAGTACTTC. Translation: CASSFWGSDSYEQYF.

This chain links TRBV12-3 or TRBV12-4 with TRBJ2-7, with TRBD2 identical over 10 bases. V lost 5 bases to trimming and J lost 6 bases; unmatched junction nucleotides: 4. The CDR3 is made up of 13 amino acids. DNA for the CDR3: TGTGCCAGCAGTAAGGGACTAGCGATCGAGCAGTACTTC. Amino acid sequence: CASSKGLAIEQYF.

J is TRBJ2-1 and V is TRBV9, with 7 bases aligning to TRBD2. From germline, CDR1 is SGDLS and CDR2 YYNGEE. Germline trimming cut 4 bases from V and 9 bases from J; bases unmatched to any gene: 4. The CDR3 has 12 residues. The CDR3 reads CASSLWEGEQFF. DNA for the CDR3: TGTGCCAGCAGCCTATGGGAGGGTGAGCAGTTCTTC.

The chain links TRBV18 to TRBJ1-1, with D perhaps matching TRBD1 (5 bases). The CDR3 has 16 residues. Trimming left V 6 bases short and J 4 bases short, with 21 bases between. CDR1 KGHSH and CDR2 LQKENI come from the germline V gene. This CDR3 reads CASSLRLLRGGTEAFF. The DNA for the CDR3 is TGTGCCAGCTCCCTTCGCCTATTACGGGGGGGCACTGAAGCTTTCTTT.

The chain recombines TRBV5-1 with TRBJ1-1; D gene ambiguous. The CDR3 loop spans 16 amino acids. Trimming took off 0 bases at V and 2 bases at J, with 14 bases between the two ends. The germline CDR1 and CDR2 sequences are SGHRS and YFSETQ. CDR3 nucleotide sequence: TGCGCCAGCAGCTTGGACCCACAGAGGGCAAACACTGAAGCTTTCTTT. As protein: CASSLDPQRANTEAFF.